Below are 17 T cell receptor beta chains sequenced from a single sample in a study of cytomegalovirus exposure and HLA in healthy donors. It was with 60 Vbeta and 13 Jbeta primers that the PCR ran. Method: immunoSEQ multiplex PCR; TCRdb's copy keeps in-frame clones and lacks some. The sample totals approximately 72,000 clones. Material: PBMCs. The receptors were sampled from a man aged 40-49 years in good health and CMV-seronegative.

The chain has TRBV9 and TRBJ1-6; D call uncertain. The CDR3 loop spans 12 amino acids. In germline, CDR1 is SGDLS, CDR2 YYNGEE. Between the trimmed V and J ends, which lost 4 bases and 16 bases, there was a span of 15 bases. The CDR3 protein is CASSLERGTLHF. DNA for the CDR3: TGTGCCAGCAGCCTAGAGAGAGGTACGCTCCACTTT.

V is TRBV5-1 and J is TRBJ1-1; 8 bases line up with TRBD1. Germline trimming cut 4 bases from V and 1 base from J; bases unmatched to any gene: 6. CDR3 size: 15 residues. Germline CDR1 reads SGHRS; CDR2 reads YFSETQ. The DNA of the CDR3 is TGCGCCAGCAGCACCAGACAGGGGCAGAACACTGAAGCTTTCTTT. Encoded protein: CASSTRQGQNTEAFF. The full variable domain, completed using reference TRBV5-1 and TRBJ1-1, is KAGVTQTPRYLIKTRGQQVTLSCSPISGHRSVSWYQQTPGQGLQFLFEYFSETQRNKGNFPGRFSGRQFSNSRSEMNVSTLELGDSALYLCASSTRQGQNTEAFFGQGTRLTVV.

The CDR3 is CASSETWLEETQYF. The CDR3 region has the DNA TGTGCCAGCAGCGAAACGTGGCTGGAAGAGACCCAGTACTTC. The genes are TRBV7-3 and TRBJ2-5, with D uncertain. The CDR3 has 14 residues. The V gene lost 5 bases and the J gene lost 3 bases, with 13 bases spanning the gap. CDR1 is SGHTA and CDR2 is FQGTGA in the germline V gene.

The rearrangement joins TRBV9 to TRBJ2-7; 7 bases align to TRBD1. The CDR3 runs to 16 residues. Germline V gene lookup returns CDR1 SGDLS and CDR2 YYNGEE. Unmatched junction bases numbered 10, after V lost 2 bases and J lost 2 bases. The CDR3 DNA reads TGTGCCAGCAGCGTGGGAACGGGACAGAGAACCTACGAGCAGTACTTC. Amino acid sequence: CASSVGTGQRTYEQYF.

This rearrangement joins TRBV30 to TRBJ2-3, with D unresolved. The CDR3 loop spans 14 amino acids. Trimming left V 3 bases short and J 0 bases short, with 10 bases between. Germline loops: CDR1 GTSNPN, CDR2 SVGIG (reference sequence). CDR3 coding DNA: TGTGCCTGGAGCGCTAGACTTAGCACAGATACGCAGTATTTT. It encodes CAWSARLSTDTQYF.

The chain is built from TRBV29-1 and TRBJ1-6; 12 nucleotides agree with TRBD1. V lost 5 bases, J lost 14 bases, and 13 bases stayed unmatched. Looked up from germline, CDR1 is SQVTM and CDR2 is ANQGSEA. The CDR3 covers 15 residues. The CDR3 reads CSVWDRGQGESTLHF. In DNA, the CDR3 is TGCAGCGTTTGGGACAGGGGGCAAGGAGAATCAACCCTCCACTTT.

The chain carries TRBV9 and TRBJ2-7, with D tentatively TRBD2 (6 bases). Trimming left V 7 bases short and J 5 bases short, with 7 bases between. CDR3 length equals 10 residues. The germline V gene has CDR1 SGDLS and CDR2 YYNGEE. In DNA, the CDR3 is TGTGCCAGCGGAGGGGACGAGCAGTACTTC. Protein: CASGGDEQYF. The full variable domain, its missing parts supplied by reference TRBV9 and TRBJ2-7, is DSGVTQTPKHLITATGQRVTLRCSPRSGDLSVYWYQQSLDQGLQFLIQYYNGEERAKGNILERFSAQQFPDLHSELNLSSLELGDSALYFCASGGDEQYFGPGTRLTVT.

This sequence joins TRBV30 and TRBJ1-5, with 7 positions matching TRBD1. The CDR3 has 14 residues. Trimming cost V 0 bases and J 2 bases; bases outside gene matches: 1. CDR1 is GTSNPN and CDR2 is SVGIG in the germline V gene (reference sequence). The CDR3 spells CAWSVGQGNQPQHF. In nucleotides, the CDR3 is TGTGCCTGGAGTGTAGGACAGGGCAATCAGCCCCAGCATTTT.

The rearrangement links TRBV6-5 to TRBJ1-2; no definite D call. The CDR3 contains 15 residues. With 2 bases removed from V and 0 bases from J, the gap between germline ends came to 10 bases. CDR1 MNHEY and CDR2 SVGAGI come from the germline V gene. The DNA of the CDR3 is TGTGCCAGCAGTTACCAGGCAGGCCCTAACTATGGCTACACCTTC. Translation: CASSYQAGPNYGYTF.

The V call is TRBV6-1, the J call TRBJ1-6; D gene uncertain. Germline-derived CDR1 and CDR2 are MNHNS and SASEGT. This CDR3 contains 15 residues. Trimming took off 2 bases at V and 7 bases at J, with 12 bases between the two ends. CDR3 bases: TGTGCCAGCAGTGAACATTTTCCCCAAAATTCACCCCTCCACTTT. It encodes CASSEHFPQNSPLHF.

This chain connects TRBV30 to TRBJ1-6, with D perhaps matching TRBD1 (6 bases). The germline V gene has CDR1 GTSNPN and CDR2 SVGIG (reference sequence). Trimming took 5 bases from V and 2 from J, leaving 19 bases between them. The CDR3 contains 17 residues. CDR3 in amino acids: CAWGPDQGSAYNSPLHF. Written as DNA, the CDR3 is TGTGCCTGGGGTCCAGACCAGGGGAGCGCCTATAATTCACCCCTCCACTTT.

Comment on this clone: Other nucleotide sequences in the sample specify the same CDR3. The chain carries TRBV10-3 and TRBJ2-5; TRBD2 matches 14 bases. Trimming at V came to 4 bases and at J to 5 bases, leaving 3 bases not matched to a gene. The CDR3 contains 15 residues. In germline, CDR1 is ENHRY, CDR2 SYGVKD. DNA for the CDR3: TGTGCCATCAGTGGGACTAGCGGGGGGCGGGAGACCCAGTACTTC. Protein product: CAISGTSGGRETQYF.

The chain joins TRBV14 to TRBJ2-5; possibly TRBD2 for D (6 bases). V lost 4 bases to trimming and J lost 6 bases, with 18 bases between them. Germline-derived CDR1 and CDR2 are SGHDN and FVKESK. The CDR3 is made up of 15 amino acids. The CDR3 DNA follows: TGTGCCAGCAGCCCCTGGGACTTCGGTCGGAAGACCCAGTACTTC. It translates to CASSPWDFGRKTQYF.

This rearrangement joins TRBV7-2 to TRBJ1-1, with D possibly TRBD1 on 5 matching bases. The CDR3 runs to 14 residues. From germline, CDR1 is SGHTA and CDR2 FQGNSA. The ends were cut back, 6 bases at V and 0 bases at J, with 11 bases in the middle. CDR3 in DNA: TGTGCCAGCAGTCTCGGGGGGGTGAACACTGAAGCTTTCTTT. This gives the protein CASSLGGVNTEAFF.

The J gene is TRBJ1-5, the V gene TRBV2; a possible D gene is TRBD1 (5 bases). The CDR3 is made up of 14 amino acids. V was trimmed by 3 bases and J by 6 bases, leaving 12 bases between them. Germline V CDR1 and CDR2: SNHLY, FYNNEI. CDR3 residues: CASSDSGEGQPQHF. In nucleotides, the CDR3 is TGTGCCAGCAGTGATTCGGGGGAAGGTCAGCCCCAGCATTTT.

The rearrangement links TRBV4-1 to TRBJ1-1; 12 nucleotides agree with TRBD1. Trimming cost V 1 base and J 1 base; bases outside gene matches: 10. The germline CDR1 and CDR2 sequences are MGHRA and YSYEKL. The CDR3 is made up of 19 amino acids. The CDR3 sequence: CASSQAPGTGGARNTEAFF. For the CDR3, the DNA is TGCGCCAGCAGCCAAGCCCCCGGGACAGGGGGCGCGAGGAACACTGAAGCTTTCTTT.

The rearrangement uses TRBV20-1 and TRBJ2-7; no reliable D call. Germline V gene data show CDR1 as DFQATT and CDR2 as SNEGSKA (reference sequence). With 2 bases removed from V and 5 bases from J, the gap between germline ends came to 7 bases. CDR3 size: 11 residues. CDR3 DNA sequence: TGCAGTGCTAGAATAGCCAACGAGCAGTACTTC. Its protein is CSARIANEQYF.